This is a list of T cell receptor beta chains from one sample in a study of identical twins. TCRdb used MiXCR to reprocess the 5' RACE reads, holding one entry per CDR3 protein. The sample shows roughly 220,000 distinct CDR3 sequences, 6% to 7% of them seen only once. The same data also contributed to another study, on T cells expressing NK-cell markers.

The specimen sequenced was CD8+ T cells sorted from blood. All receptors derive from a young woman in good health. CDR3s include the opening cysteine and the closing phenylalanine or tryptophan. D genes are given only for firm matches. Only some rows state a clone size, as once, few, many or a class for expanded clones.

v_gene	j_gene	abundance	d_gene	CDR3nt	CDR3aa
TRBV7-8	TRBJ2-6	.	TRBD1	TGTGCCAGTTGGACAGGGGCTAACTCTGGGGCCAACGTCCTGACTTTC	CASWTGANSGANVLTF
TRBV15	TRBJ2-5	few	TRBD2	TGTGCCACCACTCCGACTAGCAGATGGGAGACCCAGTACTTC	CATTPTSRWETQYF
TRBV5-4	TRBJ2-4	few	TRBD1	TGTGCCAGCAGCCAGGGGACAGGAGTTCGAGACATTCAGTACTTC	CASSQGTGVRDIQYF
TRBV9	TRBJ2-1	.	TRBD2	TGTGCCAGCAGCGTAGCGGGAGGGCCGGGGAATGAGCAGTTCTTC	CASSVAGGPGNEQFF
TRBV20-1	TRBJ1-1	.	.	TGCAGTGCTAGAGGCAGGGGAAGGACTGAAGCTTTCTTT	CSARGRGRTEAFF
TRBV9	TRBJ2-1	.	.	TGTGCCAGCAGCGTAGAAGGAGCTACCTCCTACAATGAGCAGTTCTTC	CASSVEGATSYNEQFF
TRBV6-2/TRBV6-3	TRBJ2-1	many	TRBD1	TGTGCCAGCCAAAAGGGACAGGAGTTCGGTGAGCAGTTCTTC	CASQKGQEFGEQFF
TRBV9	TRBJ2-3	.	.	TGTGCCAGCAGCGGGATCAGCGGCCCCACAGATACGCAGTATTTT	CASSGISGPTDTQYF
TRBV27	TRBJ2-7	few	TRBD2	TGTGCCAGCAGTTTTAGCGGGCAAACCTACGAGCAGTACTTC	CASSFSGQTYEQYF
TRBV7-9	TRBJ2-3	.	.	TGTGCCAGCAGCCGAGAGGGGCCAGATACGCAGTATTTT	CASSREGPDTQYF
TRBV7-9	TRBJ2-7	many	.	TGTGCCAGCAGCTTAGGTGGGATCTACGAGCAGTACTTC	CASSLGGIYEQYF
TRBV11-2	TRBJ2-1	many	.	TGTGCCAGCAGCTTAGAGGCAGCAGACAATGAGCAGTTCTTC	CASSLEAADNEQFF
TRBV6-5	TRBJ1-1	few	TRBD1	TGTGCCAGCAGCCGACAGGGATTGGAAGCTTTCTTT	CASSRQGLEAFF
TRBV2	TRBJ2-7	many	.	TGTGCCAGCACCCCGACATATTCCTACGAGCAGTACTTC	CASTPTYSYEQYF
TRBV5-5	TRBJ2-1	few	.	TGTGCCAGCAGCGCCGGGGTAGCGGAATACAATGAGCAGTTCTTC	CASSAGVAEYNEQFF
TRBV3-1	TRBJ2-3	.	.	TGTGCCAGCACTCCAGGTGGAACGGATCAGACAGATACGCAGTATTTT	CASTPGGTDQTDTQYF
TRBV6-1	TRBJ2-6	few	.	TGTGCCAGCAAGGGAACGGCGGCCAACGTCCTGACTTTC	CASKGTAANVLTF
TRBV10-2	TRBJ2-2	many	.	TGCGCCAGCACAGGGGATAACACCGGGGAGCTGTTTTTT	CASTGDNTGELFF
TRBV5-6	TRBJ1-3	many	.	TGTGCCAGCTCGAATGGGGGCACTGGAAACACCATATATTTT	CASSNGGTGNTIYF
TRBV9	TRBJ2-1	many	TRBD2	TGTGCCAGCAGCGTAGTGGGACTAGTAGGCGAGCAGTTCTTC	CASSVVGLVGEQFF
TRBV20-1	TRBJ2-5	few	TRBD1	TGCAGTGCCAGGACAGGGGCAGAGACCCAGTACTTC	CSARTGAETQYF
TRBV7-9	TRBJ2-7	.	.	TGTGCCAGCAACAGACCGGGGACCTACGAGCAGTACTTC	CASNRPGTYEQYF
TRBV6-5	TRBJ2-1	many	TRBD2	TGTGCCAGCAGTTACTCAAGAGCGGGAGTCCGGAATGAGCAGTTCTTC	CASSYSRAGVRNEQFF
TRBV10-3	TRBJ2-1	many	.	TGTGCCATCAGTTCAGGGGATGAGCAGTTCTTC	CAISSGDEQFF
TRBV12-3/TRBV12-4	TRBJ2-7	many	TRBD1	TGTGCCAGCAGTTTAGCGGGGACAGGGGAAGGGTACGAGCAGTACTTC	CASSLAGTGEGYEQYF
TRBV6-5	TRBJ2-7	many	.	TGTGCCAGCAGTTACGATACCGGAGGGGCCGAGCAGTACTTC	CASSYDTGGAEQYF
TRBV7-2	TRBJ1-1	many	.	TGTGCCAGCAGCTATAGAGGGACTGAAGCTTTCTTT	CASSYRGTEAFF
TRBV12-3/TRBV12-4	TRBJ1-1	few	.	TGTGCCATCGAATCGGGTATGAACACTGAAGCTTTCTTT	CAIESGMNTEAFF
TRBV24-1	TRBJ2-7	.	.	TGTGCCACCAGTGACCGGGGGCGCGGATACGAGCAGTACTTC	CATSDRGRGYEQYF
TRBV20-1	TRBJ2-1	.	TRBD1	TGCAGTGCGCCCCGGGACAGGTCCGCCAATGAGCAGTTCTTC	CSAPRDRSANEQFF
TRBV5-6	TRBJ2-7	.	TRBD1	TGTGCCAGCAGCTTCACGGGACAGGGGGCCTACGAGCAGTACTTC	CASSFTGQGAYEQYF
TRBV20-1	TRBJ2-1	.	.	TGCAGTGCTAGCCAGGGGCTTAATGAGCAGTTCTTC	CSASQGLNEQFF
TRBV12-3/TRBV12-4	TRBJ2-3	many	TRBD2	TGTGCCAGCAGTCCTGGACCGGGACTAGGTACAGATACGCAGTATTTT	CASSPGPGLGTDTQYF
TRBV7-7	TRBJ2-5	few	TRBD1	TGTGCCAGCAGCTTATTCGGGACAGACCAAGAGACCCAGTACTTC	CASSLFGTDQETQYF
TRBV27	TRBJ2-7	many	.	TGTGCCAGCAGGACCCGGGGTAGTCCCTCCTACGAGCAGTACTTC	CASRTRGSPSYEQYF
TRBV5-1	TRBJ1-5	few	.	TGCGCCAGCATAGGGTACCCGGACCCCGGCGGCAATCAGCCCCAGCATTTT	CASIGYPDPGGNQPQHF
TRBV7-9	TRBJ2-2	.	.	TGTGCCAGCAGCCAAGGAGTGACGGAGCTGTTTTTT	CASSQGVTELFF
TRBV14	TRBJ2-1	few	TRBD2	TGTGCCAGCAGCCAAGATGGGCTAGCGGGAGTCAAGCAGTTCTTC	CASSQDGLAGVKQFF
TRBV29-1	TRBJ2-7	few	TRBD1	TGCAGCGTTCGGACAGGGCGCGAGCAGTACTTC	CSVRTGREQYF
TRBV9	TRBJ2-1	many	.	TGTGCCAGCAGCCCGACGGGTGCACCAAACAATGAGCAGTTCTTC	CASSPTGAPNNEQFF
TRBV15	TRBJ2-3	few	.	TGTACCACCAGCACCGCGACTGTGGATACGCAGTATTTT	CTTSTATVDTQYF
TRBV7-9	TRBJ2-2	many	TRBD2	TGTGCCAGCAGCCCTACTAGCGGGGGCCCGAACACCGGGGAGCTGTTTTTT	CASSPTSGGPNTGELFF
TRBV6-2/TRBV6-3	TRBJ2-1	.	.	TGTGCCAGCACCGACTCGGAGCTCAGGGGGGGTGAGCAGTTCTTC	CASTDSELRGGEQFF
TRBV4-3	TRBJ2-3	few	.	TGCGCCAGCAGCCAAGCGAGGGGAGCCACAGATACGCAGTATTTT	CASSQARGATDTQYF
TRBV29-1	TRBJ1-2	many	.	TGCAGCGGATTCGGCTATGGCTACACCTTC	CSGFGYGYTF
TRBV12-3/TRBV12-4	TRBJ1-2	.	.	TGTGCCAGCAGTTTCGCAACCAAAAGATCCTATGGCTACACCTTC	CASSFATKRSYGYTF
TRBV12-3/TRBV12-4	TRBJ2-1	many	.	TGTGCCAGCAGGCCCCCTCGGGGCCCGCAGTTCTTC	CASRPPRGPQFF
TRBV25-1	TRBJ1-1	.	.	TGTGCCAGCCCCTGGCAGATGAACACTGAAGCTTTCTTT	CASPWQMNTEAFF
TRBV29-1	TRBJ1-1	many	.	TGCAGCGTGGGGGCGGGCCTTGAAGCTTTCTTT	CSVGAGLEAFF
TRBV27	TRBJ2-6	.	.	TGTGCCAGCAGTTTGCTGGTTGGGGCCAACGTCCTGACTTTC	CASSLLVGANVLTF
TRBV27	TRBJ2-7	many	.	TGTGCCAGCAGTCCCTTCTCATTGGGCGAGCAGTACTTC	CASSPFSLGEQYF
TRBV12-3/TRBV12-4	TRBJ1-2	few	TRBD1	TGTGCCAGCAGTATACGACAGGGGCTAGACTATGGCTACACCTTC	CASSIRQGLDYGYTF
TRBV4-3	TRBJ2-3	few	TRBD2	TGCGCCAGCAGGGGACTAGCGGGACGTACAGATACGCAGTATTTT	CASRGLAGRTDTQYF
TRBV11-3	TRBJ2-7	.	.	TGTGCCAGCAGCCCTAGAACAGGGCTCCCGAACGAGCAGTACTTC	CASSPRTGLPNEQYF
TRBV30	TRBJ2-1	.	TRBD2	TGTGCCTGGACCTCCGGGACTACCTCCTACAATGAGCAGTTCTTC	CAWTSGTTSYNEQFF
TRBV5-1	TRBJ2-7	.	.	TGCGCCAGCAGATCCCCCCTAGGCTACGAGCAGTACTTC	CASRSPLGYEQYF
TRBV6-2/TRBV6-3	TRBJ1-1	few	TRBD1	TGTGCCAGCAGAGCGACGGGACAGGGGTTATCTGAAGCTTTCTTT	CASRATGQGLSEAFF
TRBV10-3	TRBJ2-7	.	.	TGTGCCATCAGCGGGGTGAAAGAGGAGCAGTACTTC	CAISGVKEEQYF
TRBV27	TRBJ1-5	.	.	TGTGCCAGCAGTTTTTTGGGGAATCAGCCCCAGCATTTT	CASSFLGNQPQHF